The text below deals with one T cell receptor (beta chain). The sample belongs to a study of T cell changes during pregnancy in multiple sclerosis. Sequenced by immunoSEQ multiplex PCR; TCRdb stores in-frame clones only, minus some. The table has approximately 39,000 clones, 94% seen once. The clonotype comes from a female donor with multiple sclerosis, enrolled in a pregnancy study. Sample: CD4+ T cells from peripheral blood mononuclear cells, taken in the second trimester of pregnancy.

The CDR3 is CASSRRPDSEQYF. CDR3 bases: TGTGCCAGCAGCCGCCGCCCAGACTCCGAGCAGTACTTC. The gene calls are TRBV6-6 and TRBJ2-7; D gene uncertain. CDR1 is MNHNY, CDR2 SVGAGI, per germline (reference sequence). The germline V and J ends were trimmed by 6 bases and 6 bases, with 15 bases remaining between them. The CDR3 is 13 residues long.